The source of this T cell receptor beta chain is a study of cytomegalovirus exposure and HLA in healthy donors (dated by TCRdb to about 2017). Turning to the overall study: According to a later analysis, the 120 or so validation repertoires were produced on the same platform as the 680 or so repertoires of the first cohort. The study aimed to test whether signatures of past pathogen exposure could be identified by cataloging public T cell receptors. A separate validation cohort of approximately 120 different subjects was used in addition to the roughly 640-subject first cohort. To predict cytomegalovirus infection status, the study combined high-throughput TCR immunosequencing, statistical association of individual TCRs with disease status, and machine learning. Overall study results and their limits: According to the authors, the approach could potentially be generalized to other disease states and immunological phenotypes. In a later analysis, TCRs clustered in the first cohort were found to also tend to co-occur in the 120 or so validation repertoires, with over 90% of cluster scores above 0. Across donors, most TCR sequences were observed very rarely, whereas some public TCRs were present in many individuals. A later analysis lacked HLA typing for the validation cohort, so it scored co-occurrence in that cohort across all 110 or so repertoires. The classifier was reported to diagnose cytomegalovirus status with high specificity and sensitivity in both the original cohort and the validation cohort. A few of the identified cytomegalovirus-associated TCR beta chains were confirmed in vitro to be specific for cytomegalovirus antigens. A total of roughly 160 TCR beta chains were listed by the study as associated with cytomegalovirus.

Receptor amplification or capture employed the immunoSEQ multiplex PCR assay. The study's processing was this. To diagnose cytomegalovirus status from the catalog of TCR beta chain sequences, a statistical classification framework was built. TCRdb provides this immuneACCESS table in a form limited to in-frame rearrangements. Some clones are lacking; in checked studies, under half of them reflect an unresolved V gene, and why the rest are absent is not known. The V and J calls and clone size are taken from that table; D and trimming were inferred from the DNA. Present in this sample are more than 65,000 clones, 85% to 95% of which were seen just once. Roughly 0.65% of the sample is in the top ten clones. A distance of 18 bases separates the germline ends of V and J, which lose 6 bases and 1 base respectively. The CDR3 numbers 16 residues from cysteine through phenylalanine. Only the CDR3 DNA is retained, 48 bases long and in frame from the first base. The germline V gene encodes CDR1 LNHDA and CDR2 SQIVND (reference sequence).

A note on this clone: Its antigen is currently not known. The record has no base qualities; no much larger clone is one base away.

Donors formed part of the validation cohort, which comprised 120 subjects and was distinct from the first cohort of several hundred subjects. The V and J genes are TRBV19 and TRBJ1-2; the D gene is perhaps TRBD1, on 5 matching bases. The sequence was obtained from a man between 18 and 29 years old in good health and CMV-seronegative. The sequenced sample consisted of PBMCs. CDR3 protein: CASRPVDRLLNYGYTF. The DNA sequence reads TGTGCCAGTAGACCGGTCGACAGACTCCTTAACTATGGCTACACCTTC.